The source of this T cell receptor beta chain is a study of shared clonotypes between healthy human individuals. About the study: A couple of female and a few male donors aged 18 to 49 were enrolled.

Execution of the assay was at deep level. The data were produced by immunoSEQ multiplex PCR, yet TCRdb's version contains in-frame clones alone and is incomplete. The sample has 660,000 or so clones; approximately 96% are singletons. As defined, naive CD8 cells were CD45RO-negative and positively selected for CCR7, with terminally differentiated effector memory CD45RA+ cells excluded. About this clone: Its antigen is not known.

From germline, CDR1 is SNHLY and CDR2 FYNNEI. This CDR3 has 14 amino acids. V lost 7 bases and J lost 1, with 10 bases in between. Study-wide findings and caveats: Clonotype sharing across donors was expected to vary with sequencing depth.

This TCR was sampled from a woman aged 30 to 39 in good health. The sample was naive CD8+ T cells sorted from blood. The chain has TRBV2 and TRBJ2-2; D is unresolved. The CDR3 is CASTYGLNTGELFF. DNA of the CDR3: TGTGCCAGCACATACGGGCTGAACACCGGGGAGCTGTTTTTT.